Listed here is a single TCR beta chain. As yet, its antigen is unknown. V was pared by 5 bases and J by 4 bases, with 11 bases of the junction left unmatched. In germline, CDR1 is MNHEY, CDR2 SMNVEV (reference sequence). There are 16 residues in the CDR3. The method was immunoSEQ multiplex PCR; TCRdb's version includes in-frame clones alone and lacks a portion of them. In the table there are some 96,000 clones, around 90% of which are singletons. This sample stems from a study of identifying expanded T cells in peripheral blood. Whole-study results and caveats: Clone count variance between approximately two-week samples rose with total template count. About 1.3 clones differed between technical replicates, versus around 15 and 19 over time.

The J gene is TRBJ1-1, the V gene TRBV27; 9 bases are shared with TRBD1. The source is a person aged 18 to 75 in good health. Material for sequencing was blood. CDR3 region: CASSHLNRGQGTEAFF. In nucleotides, the CDR3 is TGTGCCAGCAGTCACCTCAACAGGGGGCAGGGCACTGAAGCTTTCTTT.